These 10 T cell receptor beta chains share one sample of origin, sequenced in a study of blood T cells in healthy people across ages. Together with a sample-barcoded 5' primer, a J-beta primer mix was included in a second PCR lasting about 7 to 11 cycles. TCRdb re-called the 5' RACE reads through MiXCR, storing one row per CDR3 protein. The profile shows fewer than 800,000 distinct CDR3 sequences, approximately 31% of them singletons. Material for sequencing was blood. Receptors originate from a woman older than 75 in good health.

This clonotype was recorded many times. This chain uses TRBV19 with TRBJ2-4; 7 bases map to TRBD1. CDR1 is LNHDA and CDR2 is SQIVND in the germline V gene (reference sequence). Unmatched junction bases numbered 11, after V lost 5 bases and J lost 10 bases. The length of the CDR3 is 14 residues. CDR3: CASSDRETGIIQYF. Here the CDR3 DNA reads TGTGCCAGTAGTGACCGAGAGACAGGGATAATTCAGTACTTC.

At least ten counts were recorded for this clonotype. This chain connects TRBV4-3 to TRBJ2-5, with no clear D. The germline V gene has CDR1 LGHNA and CDR2 YSLEER. Trimming removed 0 bases at V and 4 bases at J, with 12 bases between. This CDR3 is 15 amino acids long. Written as DNA, the CDR3 is TGCGCCAGCAGCCAAGATTACGGAGCTATAGAGACCCAGTACTTC. Protein: CASSQDYGAIETQYF.

This clonotype has ten or more counts. The rearrangement joins TRBV15 to TRBJ2-5; possibly TRBD1 for D (5 bases). Germline CDR1 reads LNHNV; CDR2 reads YYDKDF (reference sequence). The CDR3 extends over 16 amino acids. Trimming removed 0 bases at V and 5 bases at J, with 16 bases between. The CDR3 reads CATSREGGRVKETQYF. DNA of the CDR3: TGTGCCACCAGCAGAGAGGGTGGCAGGGTGAAGGAGACCCAGTACTTC.

This clonotype occurred a few times. The rearrangement uses TRBV15 and TRBJ1-6, with TRBD1 matching 8 bases. CDR1 LNHNV and CDR2 YYDKDF come from the germline V gene (reference sequence). The J segment lost 8 bases and the V segment lost 1 base, leaving 4 bases of the junction unmatched. The CDR3 has 15 residues. This chain's CDR3 is CATSRGQGRDSPLHF. The CDR3 coding sequence is TGTGCCACCAGCAGAGGACAGGGGAGGGATTCACCCCTCCACTTT. The whole variable domain, filled in from reference TRBV15 and TRBJ1-6, reads DAMVIQNPRYQVTQFGKPVTLSCSQTLNHNVMYWYQQKSSQAPKLLFHYYDKDFNNEADTPDNFQSRRPNTSFCFLDIRSPGLGDTAMYLCATSRGQGRDSPLHFGNGTRLTVT.

The chain couples TRBV4-2 to TRBJ2-1, with D maybe TRBD2 (6 bases). The CDR3 is made up of 16 amino acids. Germline loops: CDR1 LGHNA, CDR2 YNFKEQ. Trimming took off 0 bases at V and 5 bases at J, with 14 bases between the two ends. CDR3 residues: CASSQERRGENNEQFF. CDR3 nucleotides: TGTGCCAGCAGCCAAGAGAGGCGGGGTGAAAACAATGAGCAGTTCTTC.

This clonotype appeared once. A read error may be the cause here, since a much bigger clone is one base away. The gene calls are TRBV15 and TRBJ2-5, with D unclear. The CDR3 contains 11 residues. Germline lookup yields CDR1 LNHNV and CDR2 YYDKDF (reference sequence). CDR3 sequence: CTTSSKETQYF. The CDR3, as DNA: TGTACCACCAGCAGTAAGGAGACCCAGTACTTC.

This clonotype showed up many times. The chain has TRBV9 and TRBJ1-1, with D possibly TRBD1 on 5 matching bases. V was cut by 0 bases and J by 1 base, with 7 bases left in between. Germline values: CDR1 SGDLS, CDR2 YYNGEE. The CDR3 is 14 residues long. The CDR3 DNA reads TGTGCCAGCAGCGTAGTCCAGGGGAACACTGAAGCTTTCTTT. Its protein product is CASSVVQGNTEAFF.

This clonotype appeared many times. J is TRBJ2-5 and V is TRBV15, with D possibly being TRBD1 or TRBD2 (5 bases each). With 0 bases removed from V and 0 bases from J, the gap between germline ends came to 11 bases. Germline lookup yields CDR1 LNHNV and CDR2 YYDKDF (reference sequence). This CDR3 has 16 residues. The CDR3 bases are TGTGCCACCAGCAGAGATGAGGGGCAGGACCAAGAGACCCAGTACTTC. Translating gives CATSRDEGQDQETQYF.

The chain has TRBV3-1 and TRBJ1-2; the D gene is possibly TRBD1 (6 bases). The CDR3 is made up of 19 amino acids. Germline CDR1 LGHDT, CDR2 YNNKEL (reference sequence). V was pared by 0 bases and J by 11 bases, with 31 bases between. CDR3 DNA: TGTGCCAGCAGCCAAGATCCCGCGTCATACAGGGAAAAGAGTGCTGGTTACACCTTC. Protein sequence: CASSQDPASYREKSAGYTF.

This clonotype was counted between two and nine times. The chain joins TRBV18 to TRBJ2-7, with 7 bases that match TRBD1. The CDR3 length is 14 residues. CDR1 is KGHSH, CDR2 LQKENI, per germline. Unmatched junction bases numbered 4, after V lost 5 bases and J lost 0 bases. CDR3 sequence: CASSTRQGSYEQYF. CDR3 coding DNA: TGTGCCAGCTCAACAAGACAGGGCTCCTACGAGCAGTACTTC. Filled out from reference TRBV18 and TRBJ2-7, the complete variable domain reads NAGVMQNPRHLVRRRGQEARLRCSPMKGHSHVYWYRQLPEEGLKFMVYLQKENIIDESGMPKERFSAEFPKEGPSILRIQQVVRGDSAAYFCASSTRQGSYEQYFGPGTRLTVT.